A single sample is the source of the 21 T cell receptor beta chains below, sequenced in a study of T cell responses to AZD1222 COVID-19 vaccine. TCRdb keeps only in-frame clones here, not all; method: immunoSEQ multiplex PCR. The table lists roughly 90,000 clones, roughly nine tenths of them singletons. This specimen was peripheral blood, taken 28 days after the second AZD1222 dose. Source of these receptors: an adult who received the AZD1222 COVID-19 vaccine.

V usage is TRBV9 and J usage is TRBJ2-2, with TRBD2 identical over 7 bases. J gave up 2 bases and V 0 bases, and 1 base lay outside the gene matches. CDR3 length: 15 residues. Germline V gene sequence: CDR1 SGDLS, CDR2 YYNGEE. The CDR3 loop is CASSVASGNTGELFF. CDR3 sequence (DNA): TGTGCCAGCAGCGTAGCTAGCGGAAACACCGGGGAGCTGTTTTTT.

The rearrangement uses TRBV6-5 and TRBJ2-7; D remains ambiguous. This CDR3 contains 14 residues. Deletions cut 7 bases from V and 7 bases from J, with 20 bases between. The germline V gene has CDR1 MNHEY and CDR2 SVGAGI. CDR3 amino acids: CASTGTAAQVEQYV. DNA of the CDR3: TGTGCCAGCACCGGCACGGCAGCCCAGGTTGAGCAGTACGTC.

The CDR3 DNA sequence: TGCGCCAGCAGCCAAGCCGAGACAGAGGAGAACACTGAAGCTTTCTTT. This translates into CASSQAETEENTEAFF. The chain joins TRBV4-1 to TRBJ1-1; possibly TRBD1 for D (5 bases). The length of the CDR3 is 16 residues. V gave up 1 base and J gave up 1 base, with 13 bases separating them. The V gene's germline CDR1 is MGHRA and CDR2 YSYEKL.

The chain couples TRBV5-4 to TRBJ2-2, with 7 bases fitting TRBD2. This CDR3 is built from 16 residues. The V segment lost 0 bases and the J segment 5 bases; nucleotides outside the gene matches: 7. Germline-derived CDR1 and CDR2 are SGHNT and YYREEE (reference sequence). CDR3 amino acids: CASSLAVISGTGELFF. The CDR3 DNA reads as TGTGCCAGCAGCTTGGCCGTAATTAGCGGGACCGGGGAGCTGTTTTTT.

The chain carries TRBV18 and TRBJ2-7; no clear D gene. With 3 bases removed from V and 4 bases from J, the gap between germline ends came to 10 bases. The CDR3 runs to 13 residues. Germline V gives CDR1 KGHSH, CDR2 LQKENI. The CDR3 spells CASSPSNRYEQYV. The CDR3 DNA reads TGTGCCAGCTCACCCTCCAACCGTTACGAGCAGTACGTC.

J is TRBJ2-2 and V is TRBV24-1; D unclear. The CDR3 runs to 13 residues. The germline CDR1 and CDR2 sequences are KGHDR and SFDVKD. V shed 1 base and J shed 7 bases, with 6 bases lying between them. CDR3 in amino acids: CATSDFFSGELFF. CDR3 nucleotide sequence: TGTGCCACCAGTGATTTTTTTAGCGGGGAGCTGTTTTTT.

The rearrangement uses TRBV5-1 and TRBJ1-1; tentatively, D is TRBD1 (5 bases). The CDR3 runs to 15 residues. Trimming removed 5 bases from V and 3 bases from J, with 17 bases in between. Germline assignment: CDR1 SGHRS and CDR2 YFSETQ. The CDR3 nucleotides are TGCGCCAGCAGTGTACAGCCTGACAGCTACACTGAAGCTTTCTTT. It encodes CASSVQPDSYTEAFF.

The J gene is TRBJ2-1, the V gene TRBV7-9, with D possibly matching TRBD2 (6 bases). There are 17 residues in the CDR3. CDR1 SEHNR and CDR2 FQNEAQ come from the germline V gene (reference sequence). V was trimmed by 6 bases and J by 0 bases, leaving 18 bases between them. The CDR3 protein is CASRGGRRGDSYNEQFF. In DNA, the CDR3 is TGTGCCAGCAGGGGCGGTAGGCGGGGAGACTCCTACAATGAGCAGTTCTTC.

The genes are TRBV6-5 and TRBJ1-5, with 8 positions matching TRBD1. Unmatched junction bases numbered 4, after V lost 6 bases and J lost 0 bases. Germline V gives CDR1 MNHEY, CDR2 SVGAGI. This CDR3 has 15 amino acids. The CDR3 spells CASRDRDYSNQPQHF. Here the CDR3 DNA reads TGTGCCAGCAGGGACAGGGACTATAGCAATCAGCCCCAGCATTTT.

The rearrangement links TRBV4-1 to TRBJ1-3; D unresolved. V lost 2 bases and J lost 3, with 5 bases in between. This CDR3 region has 13 residues. Germline values: CDR1 MGHRA, CDR2 YSYEKL. The DNA for the CDR3 is TGCGCCAGCAGCCAAATTCGTGGAAACACCATATATTTT. Amino acids: CASSQIRGNTIYF.

The chain employs TRBV3-1 (or the pseudogene TRBV3-2) and TRBJ2-3; 7 bases map to TRBD1. Germline CDR1 reads LGHDT; CDR2 reads YNNKEL (reference sequence). V was pared by 3 bases and J by 3 bases, with 3 bases of the junction left unmatched. This CDR3 has 14 amino acids. Here the CDR3 DNA reads TGTGCCAGCAGCCACCGACAGGGTACAGATACGCAGTATTTT. Its translation: CASSHRQGTDTQYF.

J is TRBJ2-2 and V is TRBV19, with D perhaps matching TRBD1 (5 bases). The CDR3 length is 19 residues. Per the germline V gene, CDR1 is LNHDA and CDR2 is SQIVND (reference sequence). The V end lost 1 base, the J end lost 1 base, and 19 bases lay between the germline ends. The CDR3 spells CASSIVSGWFIVNTGELFF. The CDR3 region has the DNA TGTGCCAGTAGTATAGTTTCAGGGTGGTTTATAGTGAACACCGGGGAGCTGTTTTTT. The full variable domain, completed using reference TRBV19 and TRBJ2-2, is DGGITQSPKYLFRKEGQNVTLSCEQNLNHDAMYWYRQDPGQGLRLIYYSQIVNDFQKGDIAEGYSVSREKKESFPLTVTSAQKNPTAFYLCASSIVSGWFIVNTGELFFGEGSRLTVL.

This chain links TRBV19 with TRBJ1-4; TRBD1 aligns across 8 bases. The CDR3 extends over 16 amino acids. In germline, CDR1 is LNHDA, CDR2 SQIVND (reference sequence). With V trimmed by 5 bases and J by 4 bases, 9 bases remained unmatched. CDR3 region: CASSADRAYLNEKLFF. As DNA, the CDR3 is TGTGCCAGTAGTGCGGACAGGGCTTATCTTAATGAAAAACTGTTTTTT.

The chain recombines TRBV5-1 with TRBJ2-5, with TRBD1 identical over 10 bases. There are 15 residues in the CDR3. The junction had 3 bases not matched to a gene; V was cut back by 0 bases and J by 4 bases. Germline values: CDR1 SGHRS, CDR2 YFSETQ. This CDR3 reads CASSLGQGAGETQYF. The CDR3 coding sequence is TGCGCCAGCAGCTTGGGACAGGGGGCAGGAGAGACCCAGTACTTC.

The chain is built from TRBV3-1 (or the pseudogene TRBV3-2) and TRBJ1-4, with D perhaps matching TRBD1 (6 bases). CDR3 length: 17 residues. V gave up 0 bases and J gave up 12 bases, with 23 bases separating them. Germline CDR1 LGHDT, CDR2 YNNKEL (reference sequence). CDR3: CASSQESFWGPRSQLFF. The CDR3 DNA reads TGTGCCAGCAGCCAAGAAAGCTTTTGGGGGCCCCGATCCCAACTGTTTTTT.

The genes are TRBV23-1 and TRBJ2-6; D not certain. TRBV23-1 falls under the ORF class, with uncertain function. Trimming pared 3 bases from V and 2 bases from J, leaving 8 bases between. This CDR3 spans 15 amino acids. In nucleotides, the CDR3 is TGCGCCAGCAGTCATTTCGAGCCTGGGGCCAACGTCCTGACTTTC. Translating it yields CASSHFEPGANVLTF.

This clone has only a few counts. This sequence joins TRBV6-5 and TRBJ1-5; 9 bases fit TRBD1. The CDR3 is made up of 15 amino acids. CDR1 is MNHEY, CDR2 SVGAGI, per germline. V was clipped by 7 bases and J by 2 bases; unmatched bases: 6. Written as DNA, the CDR3 is TGTGCCAGCAAACCGGGACAGGGTGGCAATCAGCCCCAGCATTTT. Residues: CASKPGQGGNQPQHF.

The CDR3 nucleotides read TGTGCCAGCAGTTACTCAGCGGCTGAGTCTGGGGCCAACGTCCTGACTTTC. Translation: CASSYSAAESGANVLTF. The chain links TRBV6-2 or TRBV6-3 to TRBJ2-6, with TRBD2 as a possible D gene (5 bases). Germline V gene lookup returns CDR1 MNHEY and CDR2 SVGEGT. Deletions cut 0 bases from V and 1 base from J, with 10 bases between. The CDR3 sequence is 17 residues long.

The chain recombines TRBV29-1 with TRBJ1-2, with 7 bases identical to TRBD1. J gave up 0 bases and V 2 bases, and 6 bases lay outside the gene matches. The CDR3 consists of 15 residues. Germline V gene data show CDR1 as SQVTM and CDR2 as ANQGSEA. The CDR3 region has the DNA TGCAGCGTTGAATTGGCGGGGACAGCTAACTATGGCTACACCTTC. Its translation: CSVELAGTANYGYTF.

The genes are TRBV6-5 and TRBJ1-1, with D uncertain. Germline V lookup: CDR1 MNHEY, CDR2 SVGAGI. The CDR3 is made up of 13 amino acids. With 6 bases removed from V and 0 bases from J, the gap between germline ends came to 8 bases. CDR3 sequence: CASSGPMNTEAFF. The CDR3 DNA follows: TGTGCCAGCAGCGGACCGATGAACACTGAAGCTTTCTTT.

The chain links TRBV5-1 to TRBJ2-7; TRBD1 matches 9 bases. CDR3 length: 19 residues. The germline V gene encodes CDR1 SGHRS and CDR2 YFSETQ. J gave up 2 bases and V 4 bases, and 19 bases lay outside the gene matches. CDR3 DNA sequence: TGCGCCAGCAGCGTAGGAGCACGGGGGACCGGGACAGGGCCCTACGAGCAGTACTTC. Amino acids: CASSVGARGTGTGPYEQYF.